These 10 T cell receptor beta chains came from one sample sequenced in a study of T cells after yellow fever vaccination. MiXCR, run by TCRdb on the 5' RACE reads, gives a single entry per CDR3 protein. The table includes some 390,000 distinct CDR3 sequences, about 6.2% detected once. This material consisted of PBMCs, taken 5 days after the yellow fever booster vaccination. These TCRs come from a man aged 25-45 years who received the YFV17D yellow fever vaccine.

About this clonotype itself: The junction and the germline gene differ at one end; a read error may be behind it. The V call is TRBV12-3 or TRBV12-4, the J call TRBJ2-1, with TRBD1 as a possible D gene (6 bases). The CDR3 spans 15 residues. The CDR3 here is CASRLRGLRDNEQVF. DNA of the CDR3: TGTGCCAGCAGACTCCGGGGCCTAAGGGACAATGAGCAGGTCTTC.

This clonotype came up a few times. The chain carries TRBV19 and TRBJ2-1, with TRBD2 matching 7 bases. Germline CDR1 is LNHDA and CDR2 is SQIVND (reference sequence). There are 13 residues in the CDR3. Unmatched junction bases numbered 2, after V lost 9 bases and J lost 0 bases. CDR3 nucleotide sequence: TGTGCCAGCCAGCGGGGCTCCTACAATGAGCAGTTCTTC. Protein product: CASQRGSYNEQFF.

The sample holds many counts of this clonotype. The CDR3 DNA follows: TGCGCCAGCACCCGACTAGCGGGAGGCGAGACCCAGTACTTC. Encoded protein: CASTRLAGGETQYF. This sequence joins TRBV5-1 and TRBJ2-5, with TRBD2 matching over 13 bases. J gave up 5 bases and V 6 bases, and 4 bases lay outside the gene matches. The CDR3 totals 14 residues. CDR1 is SGHRS, CDR2 YFSETQ, per germline.

This clonotype was detected ten times or more. The gene calls are TRBV10-2 and TRBJ2-7; TRBD1 matches at 9 bases. From germline, CDR1 is WSHSY and CDR2 SAAADI. The V segment lost 4 bases and the J segment 0 bases; nucleotides outside the gene matches: 7. This CDR3 is built from 16 residues. The CDR3 nucleotides are TGCGCCAGCAGTGTCCCCGGGACAGGGAGCTCCTACGAGCAGTACTTC. Translated: CASSVPGTGSSYEQYF.

This clonotype was found many times. V gene TRBV7-6 combines with J gene TRBJ2-7; no clear D. The CDR3 sequence is 17 residues long. V gave up 3 bases and J gave up 2 bases, with 20 bases separating them. Germline loops: CDR1 SGHVS, CDR2 FNYEAQ. CDR3 coding DNA: TGTGCCAGCAGCTTTCACAATGGGCTCCAAAGGCCCTACGAGCAGTACTTC. Translating gives CASSFHNGLQRPYEQYF.

V and J are TRBV27 and TRBJ2-5, with 8 bases aligning to TRBD1. The ends lost 6 bases at V and 5 bases at J; junction bases unmatched: 5. Germline V gene data show CDR1 as MNHEY and CDR2 as SMNVEV (reference sequence). This CDR3 contains 13 residues. The DNA of the CDR3 is TGTGCCAGCAGACGGACAGGGAGGGAGACCCAGTACTTC. Translated, it gives CASRRTGRETQYF.

The sample holds many counts of this clonotype. The V gene is TRBV20-1, the J gene TRBJ2-3; D is undetermined. CDR3 length: 11 residues. CDR1 and CDR2 from the germline V gene are DFQATT and SNEGSKA (reference sequence). Trimming took 3 bases from V and 4 from J, leaving 5 bases between them. Here the CDR3 DNA reads TGCAGTGCTAGGACTGCAGATACGCAGTATTTT. Its translation: CSARTADTQYF.

In regard to this clonotype: A junction boundary mismatches the germline segment, possibly from a read error. As DNA, the CDR3 is TGCGCCAGCAGCTTGGCCGGGGACAGGCCCTACGAGCGGTACTTC. It is translated as CASSLAGDRPYERYF. V is TRBV5-1 and J is TRBJ2-7; 8 bases are shared with TRBD1. The CDR3 has 15 amino acids. Germline V gene data show CDR1 as SGHRS and CDR2 as YFSETQ.

The chain is built from TRBV12-3 or TRBV12-4 and TRBJ1-2, with D tentatively TRBD1 (5 bases). Trimming took off 5 bases at V and 5 bases at J, with 18 bases between the two ends. This CDR3 comprises 15 residues. The DNA of the CDR3 is TGTGCCAGCAGTCGCCGGGACTCGCCAGTATATGGCTACACCTTC. This translates into CASSRRDSPVYGYTF.

This clonotype was counted between two and nine times. This chain uses TRBV7-9 with TRBJ1-1, with D possibly being TRBD1 (5 bases). The CDR3 extends over 13 amino acids. Trimming took off 5 bases at V and 7 bases at J, with 14 bases between the two ends. Per germline, CDR1 SEHNR and CDR2 FQNEAQ (reference sequence). CDR3 sequence (DNA): TGTGCCAGCAGCGCCTCGGGGGGGTTTGAAGCTTTCTTT. Residues: CASSASGGFEAFF.